This T cell receptor beta chain was sequenced for a study of preoperative IRX-2 immunotherapy in early breast cancer. This clone appeared once. Data came from immunoSEQ multiplex PCR; TCRdb stores just in-frame clones and leaves some out. This table holds 25,000 to 30,000 clones, approximately 83% found once. Treatment defined: preoperative locoregional IRX-2 cytokine immunotherapy. Preoperative locoregional IRX-2 cytokine immunotherapy was tested in the phase Ib source study. The TCR sequence derives from a human donor with breast cancer. The sample was taken from a patient treated with IRX-2 immunotherapy.

The CDR3 sequence: CASSIAGTGELFF. CDR3 nucleotide sequence: TGTGCCAGTAGTATTGCCGGGACCGGGGAGCTGTTTTTT. The chain links TRBV19 to TRBJ2-2, with unresolved D. V lost 3 bases and J lost 5, with 7 bases in between. CDR1 is LNHDA and CDR2 is SQIVND in the germline V gene (reference sequence). This CDR3 has 13 residues. Variable domain in full (rest from reference TRBV19 and TRBJ2-2): DGGITQSPKYLFRKEGQNVTLSCEQNLNHDAMYWYRQDPGQGLRLIYYSQIVNDFQKGDIAEGYSVSREKKESFPLTVTSAQKNPTAFYLCASSIAGTGELFFGEGSRLTVL.